This T cell receptor (beta chain) was recovered during a study of T cell repertoires and HLA-DP antigens. The primer mix covered 54 TRBV segments and 13 TRBJ segments. Pre-culture CD4+ samples were sequenced deeply, targeting fewer than 250,000 T cell genomes. Repertoires were generated with immunoSEQ multiplex PCR, while TCRdb's copy carries only in-frame clones and drops some. The repertoire has 55,000 to 80,000 clones, roughly 77% of them found once; the top ten carry 1.6%. A word on this clone: Antigen: not known. Mismatch with germline at one junction end may stem from a read error.

This CDR3 is built from 12 residues. Germline V CDR1 and CDR2: SGHRS, YFSETQ. What was sequenced was CD4+ T cells from PBMCs. The clonotype comes from a man in his 60s in good health and CMV-seronegative. The chain is built from TRBV5-1 and TRBJ2-7; 9 nucleotides line up with TRBD1. The CDR3 sequence is CASSLSGTGLDF. The DNA for the CDR3 is TGCGCCAGCAGCTTGTCCGGGACAGGGTTGGACTTC.